This T cell receptor beta chain derives from a study of cytomegalovirus exposure and HLA in healthy donors. General study findings and limits: Reported results showed that the classifier diagnosed cytomegalovirus status with high specificity and sensitivity.

Details on this clone: Its antigen is currently unknown.

In germline, CDR1 is SEHNR, CDR2 FQNEAQ (reference sequence). V lost 6 bases and J lost 3; bases outside the gene matches: 14. CDR3 length: 17 residues. The repertoire was sequenced with immunoSEQ multiplex PCR; TCRdb's copy has only in-frame clones and lacks some. The sample shows about 160,000 clones, around 85% of them seen only once. This clonotype was sampled from a woman in her thirties in good health and CMV-seronegative. Material: PBMCs. The gene calls are TRBV7-9 and TRBJ2-7; 10 bases match TRBD2. The CDR3 region is CASSPYPTSGPFYEQYF. The CDR3 DNA sequence: TGTGCCAGCAGTCCTTACCCGACTAGCGGGCCTTTCTACGAGCAGTACTTC. The full variable domain, with the rest looked up from reference TRBV7-9 and TRBJ2-7, is DTGVSQNPRHKITKRGQNVTFRCDPISEHNRLYWYRQTLGQGPEFLTYFQNEAQLEKSRLLSDRFSAERPKGSFSTLEIQRTEQGDSAMYLCASSPYPTSGPFYEQYFGPGTRLTVT.